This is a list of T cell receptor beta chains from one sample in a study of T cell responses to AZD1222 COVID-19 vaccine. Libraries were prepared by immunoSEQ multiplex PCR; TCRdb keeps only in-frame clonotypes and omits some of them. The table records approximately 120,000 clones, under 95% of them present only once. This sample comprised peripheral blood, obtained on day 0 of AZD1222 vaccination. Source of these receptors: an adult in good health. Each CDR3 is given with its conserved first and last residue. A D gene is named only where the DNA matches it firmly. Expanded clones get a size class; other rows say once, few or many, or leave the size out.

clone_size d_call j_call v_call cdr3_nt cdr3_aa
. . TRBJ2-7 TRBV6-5 TGTGCCAGTTTAAGTTACTACGAGCAGTACTTC CASLSYYEQYF
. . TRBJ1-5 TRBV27 TGTGCCAGCAGTAAGGGAGAGGCCACGGTGAATCAGCCCCAGCATTTT CASSKGEATVNQPQHF
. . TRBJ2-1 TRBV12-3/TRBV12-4 TGTGCCAGCAGTTCCTTGGGCAACAATGAGCAGTTCTTC CASSSLGNNEQFF
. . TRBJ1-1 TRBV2 TGTGCCAGCAGGAGGGACCCGAACACTGAAGCTTTCTTT CASRRDPNTEAFF
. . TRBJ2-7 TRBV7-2 TGTGCCAGCAGCTTATTTCCGGGAGAGAGCGAGCAGTACTTC CASSLFPGESEQYF
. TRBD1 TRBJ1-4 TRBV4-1 TGCGCCAGCAGCCAAGGAGGCCAGGGGGTAGAAAAACTGTTTTTT CASSQGGQGVEKLFF
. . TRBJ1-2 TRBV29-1 TGCAGCGTTGGGTACAGGGCTAGCGGCTACACCTTC CSVGYRASGYTF
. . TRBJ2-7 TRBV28 TGTGCCAGCATCATACAGGGGGGGTACGAGCAGTACTTC CASIIQGGYEQYF
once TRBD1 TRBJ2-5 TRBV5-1 TGCGCCAGCAGCTTGGGACAGGGTGTAACACAAGAGACCCAGTACTTC CASSLGQGVTQETQYF
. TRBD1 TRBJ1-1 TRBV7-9 TGTGCCAGCACGACACCCAGGGGGAAGAGCACTGAAGCTTTCTTT CASTTPRGKSTEAFF
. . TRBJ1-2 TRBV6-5 TGTGCCAGCAGGAAGACAGGTATAATGAAGGGCTACACCTTC CASRKTGIMKGYTF
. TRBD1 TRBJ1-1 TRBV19 TGTGCCAGTATGGACAGGGCAAGTCCTGAAGCTTTCTTT CASMDRASPEAFF
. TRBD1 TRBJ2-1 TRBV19 TGTGCCAGTAGTATTGGACAGGTTGAGCAGTTCTTC CASSIGQVEQFF
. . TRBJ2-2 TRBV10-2 TGCGCCAGCAGTGAGTCTGACAGGACCGGGGAGCTGTTTTTT CASSESDRTGELFF
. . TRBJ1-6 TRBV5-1 TGCGCCAGCAGCTTGACTGCTGGGGACAATTCACCCCTCCACTTT CASSLTAGDNSPLHF
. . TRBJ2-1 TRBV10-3 TGTGCCATCTCCTATAGTGTCGTGTACAATGAGCAGTTCTTC CAISYSVVYNEQFF
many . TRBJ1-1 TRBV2 TGTGCCAGCAGTGTGGACATAAACACTGAAGCTTTCTTT CASSVDINTEAFF
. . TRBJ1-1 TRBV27 TGTGCCAGCAGTTTATTCCAGGGGTTGGGTAACACTGAAGCTTTCTTT CASSLFQGLGNTEAFF
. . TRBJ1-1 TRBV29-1 TGCAGCGTGCCCGGACAAGGAACGGCTTTCTTT CSVPGQGTAFF
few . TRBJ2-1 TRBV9 TGTGCCAGCAGCGTAGTGGGGCAAAGGGAGCAGTTCTTC CASSVVGQREQFF
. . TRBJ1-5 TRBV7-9 TGTGCCAGCAGCTTAGCGTACCAGGGTTCGGGACAGCCCCAGCATTTT CASSLAYQGSGQPQHF
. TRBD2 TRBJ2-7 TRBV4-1 TGCGCCAGCAGCCAAGAATGGTCCAGCGGGAGTGTGGCCTACGAGCAGTACTTC CASSQEWSSGSVAYEQYF
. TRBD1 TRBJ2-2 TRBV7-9 TGTGCCAGCAGCACGAGGGACAGGGGATCGAACACCGGGGAGCTGTTTTTT CASSTRDRGSNTGELFF
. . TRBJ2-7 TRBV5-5 TGTGCCAGCAGCTTGCTAGGGTACGAGCAGTACTTC CASSLLGYEQYF
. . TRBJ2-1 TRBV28 TGTGCCAGCAGTACCTCAACCCGGGTCCCTAGCTCCTACAATGAGCAGTTCTTC CASSTSTRVPSSYNEQFF
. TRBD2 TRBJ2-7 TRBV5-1 TGCGCCAGCAGCTTGGCTCTCGCTAGCGGCTACGAGCAGTACTTC CASSLALASGYEQYF
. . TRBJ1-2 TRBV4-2 TGTGCCAGCAGCCAAGATAACACGGTGAGGGGTGCGGGTCGGTATGGCTACACCTTC CASSQDNTVRGAGRYGYTF
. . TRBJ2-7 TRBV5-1 TGCGCCAGCAGCTCAGGGGGGACCCTCTCCTACGAGCAGTACTTC CASSSGGTLSYEQYF